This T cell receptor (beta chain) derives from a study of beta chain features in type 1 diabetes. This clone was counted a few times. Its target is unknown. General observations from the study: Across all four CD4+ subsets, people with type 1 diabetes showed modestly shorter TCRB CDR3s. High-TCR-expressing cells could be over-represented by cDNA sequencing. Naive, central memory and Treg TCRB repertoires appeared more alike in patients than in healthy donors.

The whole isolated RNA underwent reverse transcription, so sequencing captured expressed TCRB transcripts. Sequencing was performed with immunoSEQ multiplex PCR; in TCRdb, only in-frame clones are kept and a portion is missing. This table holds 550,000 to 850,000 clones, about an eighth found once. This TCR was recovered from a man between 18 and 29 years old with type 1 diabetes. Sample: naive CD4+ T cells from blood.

This CDR3 reads CASSVVGEEYSPLHF. CDR3 in DNA: TGTGCCAGCAGCGTAGTGGGCGAGGAGTATTCACCCCTCCACTTT. The V and J genes are TRBV9 and TRBJ1-6; D call uncertain. V was clipped by 0 bases and J by 8 bases, with 12 bases between them. CDR1 SGDLS and CDR2 YYNGEE come from the germline V gene. The CDR3 loop spans 15 amino acids.